The present T cell receptor (beta chain) was sequenced within a study of cytomegalovirus exposure and HLA in healthy donors. A word on this clone: The antigen is unknown.

Overall study findings and caveats: The majority of CMV-associated TCR beta chains were reported as apparently HLA-restricted in a later analysis. The availability of immune exposure information extended only to CMV serostatus. In a later analysis, HLA-C alleles had the fewest associated TCRs, DRB1 alleles the most. Reportedly, fewer N-insertions than the approximately 650-donor mean appeared in an Asian-associated ancestry cluster in a later analysis.

PCR amplification relied on 60 Vbeta primers (plus 13 Jbeta primers). TCRdb's table, derived via immunoSEQ multiplex PCR, lists solely in-frame clones and lacks some. The table includes more than 120,000 clones, 80% to 85% detected once. Trimming took off 6 bases at V and 0 bases at J, with 14 bases between the two ends. CDR1 is MNHEY, CDR2 SMNVEV, per germline (reference sequence). The CDR3 loop spans 15 amino acids. The origin of this receptor is a woman aged 25 to 39 in good health and CMV-seronegative. The chain couples TRBV27 to TRBJ1-1; TRBD1 might be the D (5 bases). Sequencing input: PBMCs. DNA for the CDR3: TGTGCCAGCAGGGACACCCTTGGGATGAACACTGAAGCTTTCTTT. It encodes CASRDTLGMNTEAFF.